The rows below give T cell receptor beta chains drawn from one sample of a study of shared clonotypes between healthy human individuals. The table came from immunoSEQ multiplex PCR; TCRdb's copy has only in-frame clones and leaves some out. The sample includes 550,000 to 700,000 clones, roughly 73% of them seen just once. The sample was memory CD4+ T cells sorted from blood. These receptors were collected from a woman younger than 45 in good health. CDR3s include the opening cysteine and the closing phenylalanine or tryptophan. A D gene is named only where the DNA matches it firmly. Some rows mark clone size as missing; the rest say once, few, many or name a class of expanded clone.

J gene,D gene,V gene,clone size,CDR3 DNA,CDR3 protein
TRBJ2-2,-,TRBV2,-,TGTGCCAGCAGCAGCCAGGGGTCCCACACCGGGGAGCTGTTTTTT,CASSSQGSHTGELFF
TRBJ2-3,TRBD2,TRBV14,-,TGTGCCAGCAGCCCCATTAGCGGGATTCTCACAGATACGCAGTATTTT,CASSPISGILTDTQYF
TRBJ1-1,-,TRBV14,-,TGTGCCAGCAGCCTACCGGGAACCAACACTGAAGCTTTCTTT,CASSLPGTNTEAFF
TRBJ1-4,-,TRBV4-1,once,TGCGCCAGCAGCCAAGGCAGGGAGGGTTGGGAAAAACTGTTTTTT,CASSQGREGWEKLFF
TRBJ2-2,TRBD1,TRBV11-3,-,TGTGCCCTATCAGGGGGCGGGGAGCTGTTTTTT,CALSGGGELFF
TRBJ1-2,-,TRBV6-6,-,TGTGCCAGCAAGACACAGGGTAACTATGGCTACACCTTC,CASKTQGNYGYTF
TRBJ2-5,-,TRBV6-6,-,TGTGCCAGCAGCAAACAGCAAGAGACCCAGTACTTC,CASSKQQETQYF
TRBJ2-2,TRBD2,TRBV10-3,-,TGTGCCATCAGAGGGATACTAGCGGGAGATGGCACCGGGGAGCTGTTTTTT,CAIRGILAGDGTGELFF
TRBJ1-1,TRBD1,TRBV6-5,-,TGTGCCAGCAGTGACAGGGAAGAAGCTTTCTTT,CASSDREEAFF
TRBJ2-3,TRBD2,TRBV6-5,-,TGTGCCAGCAGTTACAGCGCGACTAGCGGTGGAGATACGCAGTATTTT,CASSYSATSGGDTQYF
TRBJ2-6,TRBD1,TRBV7-8,-,TGTGCCAGCAGCTTCGACAGGGCTGGGGCCAACGTCCTGACTTTC,CASSFDRAGANVLTF
TRBJ1-2,TRBD1,TRBV10-3,-,TGTGCCATAGGGACAGGAGGCATCTATGGCTACACCTTC,CAIGTGGIYGYTF
TRBJ2-2,TRBD2,TRBV29-1,once,TGCAGCGTTGAAGATGGGACTACCCCACTCGGGGAGCTGTTTTTT,CSVEDGTTPLGELFF
TRBJ1-5,-,TRBV30,few,TGTGCCTGGAGTTCGTCCGGGACTGCTGCCCTTAGCAATCAGCCCCAGCATTTT,CAWSSSGTAALSNQPQHF
TRBJ1-5,-,TRBV19,-,TGTGCCAGTAGTATAGAGGGGTCCATTGGCAATCAGCCCCAGCATTTT,CASSIEGSIGNQPQHF
TRBJ1-2,-,TRBV30,-,TGTGCCTGGAGTGCCGGCCGGGTAGGGTATGGCTACACCTTC,CAWSAGRVGYGYTF
TRBJ1-2,TRBD1,TRBV7-6,few,TGTGCCAGCAGCGAACGACAGGGTCCTAACTATGGCTACACCTTC,CASSERQGPNYGYTF
TRBJ2-7,-,TRBV28,-,TGTGCCAGCAGTTTAAGGCGACAGTCCTACGAGCAGTACTTC,CASSLRRQSYEQYF
TRBJ2-5,-,TRBV2,-,TGTGCCAGCAGTGAAGGGAGACTTCGGGAGACCCAGTACTTC,CASSEGRLRETQYF
TRBJ2-7,-,TRBV30,few,TGTGCCTGGAGAACCGGACAGCCCGGAGCCTACGAGCAGTACTTC,CAWRTGQPGAYEQYF
TRBJ2-1,TRBD2,TRBV29-1,-,TGCAGCGGGTCTATAGCGGGAGGCGGCAATGAGCAGTTCTTC,CSGSIAGGGNEQFF
TRBJ2-2,-,TRBV5-1,-,TGCGCCAGCAGCTTGGCCGTGGTGGGGACGGGGAACACCGGGGAGCTGTTTTTT,CASSLAVVGTGNTGELFF
TRBJ2-7,-,TRBV5-1,-,TGCGCCAGCAGCTTGGGATACAGGGACGAGCAGTACTTC,CASSLGYRDEQYF
TRBJ1-3,-,TRBV6-5,once,TGTGCCACGGGGGGGACACTCGCCTCTGGAAACACCATATATTTT,CATGGTLASGNTIYF
TRBJ2-3,TRBD2,TRBV6-5,-,TGTGCCAGCAGTTATTCGGGACTAGCGGGAGCAGATACGCAGTATTTT,CASSYSGLAGADTQYF
TRBJ1-2,TRBD1,TRBV19,-,TGTGCCAGTAGTATCACCGGGACAGGCTCCACCTATGGCTACACCTTC,CASSITGTGSTYGYTF
TRBJ2-7,-,TRBV6-1,-,TGTGCCATCAGAGAGAGGCGCCCCTCCTACGAGCAGTACTTC,CAIRERRPSYEQYF
TRBJ1-1,TRBD1,TRBV2,-,TGTGCCAGCACAAAGGGACAGATGAACACTGAAGCTTTCTTT,CASTKGQMNTEAFF
TRBJ1-4,-,TRBV9,-,TGTGCCAGCAGCCTCCAGGGAGGTGAAAAACTGTTTTTT,CASSLQGGEKLFF
TRBJ2-2,-,TRBV6-1,-,TGTGCCAGCGTGATGCTGATAAACACCGGGGAGCTGTTTTTT,CASVMLINTGELFF
TRBJ1-2,-,TRBV7-2,-,TGTGCCAGCAGCTTAGGGTACGGGGCCGAGGGCTATGGCTACACCTTC,CASSLGYGAEGYGYTF
TRBJ1-4,-,TRBV7-8,-,TGTGCCAGCAGGGCGGGGTTACAGGAAAAACTGTTTTTT,CASRAGLQEKLFF